This T cell receptor (beta chain) was identified in a study of blood T cell repertoires in COVID-19 (TCRdb year 2020). General notes on the study: Samples from collaborators originated in the United States, Italy and Spain and spanned both the acute and convalescent phases of COVID-19. The prospective study material was composed of cDNA or gDNA derived from T cells, B-cell-depleted T cells, or PBMCs. Subjects who had been exposed to COVID-19, were actively infected with it, or had recovered from it provided the deeply sampled blood TCRbeta repertoires that made up the dataset. The repertoires were made available in a free public database intended to serve as a resource for research on the immune response to SARS-CoV-2. Samples came from the ongoing ImmuneRACE study (first 160 participants) plus 1,254 subjects from 6 global collaborators. The sample metadata nearly always contained a de-identified subject ID, COVID-19 status, age in years and sex. HLA class I and class II types, where available, came from metadata supplied by the sample provider rather than from assay-based typing.

To note about this clone: Its antigen is still unknown. The sample holds no much larger clone one base away, and base qualities are not on file.

TCRbeta CDR3 regions were amplified from genomic DNA using the immunoSEQ Assay, a bias-controlled multiplex PCR. The study's own analysis went as follows. Within the assay, amplification of reference gene primers was used to estimate how many nucleated cells each sample contained. Sequence reads were collapsed and filtered to measure the absolute abundance of every unique TCRbeta CDR3 rearrangement. For each sample, productive Simpson clonality was calculated as the square root of Simpson's diversity index over productive rearrangements. TCRdb re-hosts the immuneACCESS table, in-frame sequences only. Its copies lack some clones; in the studies checked, an unresolved V gene accounts for under half of them, and the cause for the rest is not known. D and trimming come from the DNA, and the V and J calls and clone size come from that table. This sample holds about 130,000 clones; approximately 83% were observed only once. The top ten hold about a sixth of the sample.

What the work shows at the level of the full study, not this receptor alone: Clinical and demographic metadata were provided uncurated, with the amount varying by source and participant.

Via the germline V gene, CDR1 is SGHRS and CDR2 YFSETQ. V lost 4 bases and J lost 6 bases, and the count of bases not matched to a germline gene is 9. Inclusive of the bounding cysteine and phenylalanine, the CDR3 is 14 residues long. CDR3 DNA is the only sequence kept; it has 42 bases, read in frame from the first base. Each collaborating institution followed its own protocols to collect whole blood in K2EDTA tubes. Collaborator samples were shipped for TCRbeta analysis as frozen whole blood, isolated PBMCs, or DNA extracted from either sample type. The sequencing input was peripheral blood. The rearranged segments are TRBV5-1 and TRBJ1-2, with TRBD1 identical over 7 junction bases. The clonotype originates from a woman in her forties or fifties with acute or convalescent COVID-19. This receptor has the CDR3 CASSVGQSRDGYTF. The nucleotides are TGCGCCAGCAGCGTGGGACAGTCTAGGGATGGCTACACCTTC.